This paragraph reports one TCR beta chain. Antigen specificity is unknown. Germline-derived CDR1 and CDR2 are MNHNS and SASEGT. This CDR3 is built from 15 residues. The V and J ends lost 2 bases and 4 bases respectively, with 12 bases between them. The entry originates in a study of T cell responses to AZD1222 COVID-19 vaccine. Broader study findings: Unmutated regions of variants are reportedly targeted by nearly half of spike-specific TCRs. Repertoires were obtained solely post-peak T cell response. Clonal diversity was possibly underestimated, and white British individuals and females predominated among donors. Regions 160-218 and 743-854 dominated among vaccine-associated CD4 TCRs spanning spike.

Here immunoSEQ multiplex PCR was the method, and the copy in TCRdb shows in-frame clones only, minus some. The sample contains approximately 150,000 clones, approximately 90% of which appear only once. The chain has TRBV6-1 and TRBJ1-5, with a tentative D call TRBD1 (5 bases). Sample: peripheral blood, taken 28 days after the second AZD1222 dose. The clonotype was recovered from an adult who received the AZD1222 COVID-19 vaccine. Written as DNA, the CDR3 is TGTGCCAGCAGTGAACAGGGACGAGGAAATCAGCCCCAGCATTTT. Residues: CASSEQGRGNQPQHF.